The 2 T cell receptor beta chains below come from one sample, sequenced in a study of blood T cell repertoires in COVID-19. The method was immunoSEQ multiplex PCR; TCRdb's version includes in-frame clones alone and lacks a portion of them. The sample has about 47,000 clones, around 86% seen once. The sequenced sample was peripheral blood. These receptors came from a man between 60 and 75 years old with active COVID-19.

The chain combines TRBV6-5 with TRBJ1-3, with D possibly being TRBD1 (5 bases). The CDR3 is 14 amino acids. V dropped 8 bases and J dropped 2 bases, with 13 bases sitting between them. Germline CDR1 and CDR2: MNHEY and SVGAGI. The CDR3 nucleotides read TGTGCCAGCCAGGGCGGAGTGACTGGAAACACCATATATTTT. Its protein product is CASQGGVTGNTIYF.

This clone was picked up a small number of times. The gene calls are TRBV7-2 and TRBJ2-7, with a possible D match to TRBD2 (5 bases). Germline assignment: CDR1 SGHTA and CDR2 FQGNSA. The CDR3 is made up of 12 amino acids. Trimming removed 6 bases from V and 5 bases from J, with 11 bases in between. Here the CDR3 DNA reads TGTGCCAGCAGTCGAGGGTATAACGAGCAGTACTTC. It yields the protein CASSRGYNEQYF. The whole variable domain, filled in from reference TRBV7-2 and TRBJ2-7, reads GAGVSQSPSNKVTEKGKDVELRCDPISGHTALYWYRQSLGQGLEFLIYFQGNSAPDKSGLPSDRFSAERTGGSVSTLTIQRTQQEDSAVYLCASSRGYNEQYFGPGTRLTVT.